The rows below give T cell receptor beta chains drawn from one sample of a study of cytomegalovirus exposure and HLA in healthy donors. TCRdb's copy holds only in-frame clones and misses some; the assay was immunoSEQ multiplex PCR. This table has some 110,000 clones, about four fifths appearing once. Sequenced: PBMCs. The source is a man aged 30 to 45 in good health and CMV-seropositive. Both conserved end residues are part of each CDR3. A D gene is named only where the DNA matches it firmly. Only some rows state a clone size, as once, few, many or a class for expanded clones.

NA,TRBV12-5,TRBJ2-5,NA,CASVLGGEETQYF,TGTGCTAGTGTCTTAGGGGGTGAGGAGACCCAGTACTTC
TRBD1,TRBV2,TRBJ1-2,NA,CASGTAYGYTF,TGTGCCAGCGGGACAGCCTATGGCTACACCTTC
TRBD1,TRBV7-3,TRBJ2-5,NA,CASSSGLGTAEAQYF,TGTGCCAGCAGCTCCGGACTCGGGACAGCGGAGGCCCAGTACTTC
NA,TRBV11-3,TRBJ2-2,NA,CASSIAVAGGFAGELFF,TGTGCCAGCAGCATAGCGGTGGCAGGGGGGTTCGCCGGGGAGCTGTTTTTT
TRBD1,TRBV9,TRBJ1-1,once,CASSVWATPTGGEDTEAFF,TGTGCCAGCAGCGTTTGGGCTACCCCCACAGGGGGAGAGGACACTGAAGCTTTCTTT
NA,TRBV28,TRBJ2-1,NA,CASPWSTTSYNEQFF,TGTGCCAGCCCCTGGAGCACAACCTCCTACAATGAGCAGTTCTTC
TRBD1,TRBV2,TRBJ1-5,NA,CATQGQANQPQHF,TGTGCCACCCAGGGACAGGCCAATCAGCCCCAGCATTTT
TRBD1,TRBV27,TRBJ1-2,few,CASSSVGTGSGGYTF,TGTGCCAGCAGTTCCGTAGGGACAGGGTCGGGTGGCTACACCTTC
TRBD1,TRBV5-1,TRBJ2-2,once,CASRLRTGGTGELFF,TGCGCCAGCCGCCTTCGGACAGGGGGGACCGGGGAGCTGTTTTTT
TRBD1,TRBV15,TRBJ1-1,NA,CATSRDPGQGLLNTEAFF,TGTGCCACCAGCAGAGACCCGGGACAGGGGCTACTGAACACTGAAGCTTTCTTT
TRBD1,TRBV7-2,TRBJ1-3,NA,CASSSRTGAGDTIYF,TGTGCCAGCAGCTCTAGGACAGGGGCCGGGGACACCATATATTTT
TRBD2,TRBV5-1,TRBJ2-1,NA,CASSLLGRENNEQFF,TGCGCCAGCAGCCTTTTAGGGAGGGAAAACAATGAGCAGTTCTTC
TRBD1,TRBV18,TRBJ1-1,NA,CASSPGQGDGKAFF,TGTGCCAGCTCACCGGGACAGGGGGATGGAAAGGCTTTCTTT
TRBD1,TRBV7-2,TRBJ1-2,once,CASSLADRGYGYTF,TGTGCCAGCAGCTTAGCGGACAGGGGGTACGGCTACACCTTC
TRBD1,TRBV7-9,TRBJ1-2,NA,CSSSLDRGLGYTF,TGTTCCAGCAGTCTTGACAGGGGGCTGGGCTACACCTTC
TRBD2,TRBV4-2,TRBJ2-2,NA,CASSQDPSGSRYTGELFF,TGTGCCAGCAGCCAAGACCCTAGCGGGAGTCGGTACACCGGGGAGCTGTTTTTT
NA,TRBV5-1,TRBJ2-5,NA,CASSPVVSEETQYF,TGCGCCAGCAGCCCTGTAGTCTCGGAAGAGACCCAGTACTTC
TRBD1,TRBV29-1,TRBJ2-1,few,CSVLPTGAGSYNEQFF,TGCAGCGTTTTACCCACAGGGGCAGGATCCTACAATGAGCAGTTCTTC
NA,TRBV28,TRBJ2-3,NA,CASSFGPDSLSAQYF,TGTGCCAGCAGTTTCGGTCCGGACTCACTTTCGGCGCAGTATTTT
NA,TRBV19,TRBJ2-7,NA,CASSPEDVGSFHEQYF,TGTGCCAGTAGTCCGGAGGATGTGGGATCCTTCCACGAGCAGTACTTC
NA,TRBV19,TRBJ2-1,few,CASSPSIGLSSYNEQFF,TGTGCCAGTAGTCCCTCGATAGGACTGAGCTCCTACAATGAGCAGTTCTTC
TRBD1,TRBV6-1,TRBJ2-7,NA,CASSEDAGGFLYEQYF,TGTGCCAGCAGTGAAGACGCAGGGGGCTTTCTCTACGAGCAGTACTTC
NA,TRBV5-4,TRBJ2-1,NA,CASSLRGSYNEQFF,TGTGCCAGCAGTCTCAGAGGGTCCTACAATGAGCAGTTCTTC
NA,TRBV5-1,TRBJ1-1,NA,CASSLYPGQMNTEAFF,TGCGCCAGCAGCTTATATCCGGGACAAATGAACACTGAAGCTTTCTTT
TRBD2,TRBV10-3,TRBJ2-5,few,CAISEAGGEETQYF,TGTGCCATCAGTGAAGCGGGGGGGGAGGAGACCCAGTACTTC
TRBD1,TRBV2,TRBJ1-5,NA,CASTGTGANQPQHF,TGTGCCAGCACCGGGACAGGGGCCAATCAGCCCCAGCATTTT
TRBD2,TRBV7-2,TRBJ2-3,NA,CASSPEGGLAGRYTQYF,TGTGCCAGCAGCCCGGAAGGGGGGCTAGCGGGGAGGTATACGCAGTATTTT
TRBD2,TRBV5-4,TRBJ2-3,NA,CASSSPVAGGLNTQYF,TGTGCCAGCAGCTCCCCGGTGGCGGGAGGACTTAATACGCAGTATTTT
TRBD1,TRBV11-2,TRBJ2-2,once,CASSFPGQLTGELFF,TGTGCCAGCAGCTTCCCGGGACAGTTAACCGGGGAGCTGTTTTTT
NA,TRBV28,TRBJ2-5,NA,CASIDTPRMASGTQYF,TGTGCCAGCATTGATACCCCTCGTATGGCGAGCGGGACCCAGTACTTC
NA,TRBV28,TRBJ1-6,NA,CASSAAEGHNSPLHF,TGTGCCAGCAGTGCGGCAGAGGGTCATAATTCACCCCTCCACTTT
TRBD1,TRBV5-4,TRBJ2-3,NA,CASRRRAGGSTDTQYF,TGTGCCAGCAGGCGGAGAGCAGGGGGAAGCACAGATACGCAGTATTTT
NA,TRBV28,TRBJ2-5,NA,CASSLLGVQETQYF,TGTGCCAGCAGTTTACTCGGGGTTCAAGAGACCCAGTACTTC
NA,TRBV28,TRBJ2-3,NA,CASSFGGTTGTDTQYF,TGTGCCAGCAGTTTCGGGGGAACGACAGGGACAGATACGCAGTATTTT
TRBD1,TRBV20-1,TRBJ2-1,NA,CSARQGVGQFF,TGCAGTGCACGACAGGGGGTCGGGCAGTTCTTC
NA,TRBV6-6,TRBJ2-3,few,CASSYWAGRGDTQYF,TGTGCCAGCAGTTATTGGGCGGGACGAGGAGATACGCAGTATTTT
NA,TRBV5-1,TRBJ2-3,NA,CASSLTGVGTDTQYF,TGCGCCAGCAGCTTGACGGGGGTGGGCACAGATACGCAGTATTTT
NA,TRBV7-2,TRBJ1-5,NA,CASSIRNQPQHF,TGTGCCAGCAGTATCCGGAATCAGCCCCAGCATTTT
NA,TRBV5-1,TRBJ2-7,NA,CASTLGGPGEQYF,TGCGCCAGCACCTTGGGGGGGCCTGGCGAGCAGTACTTC
NA,TRBV28,TRBJ1-5,NA,CASSLSGFEGNQPQHF,TGTGCCAGCAGTTTGAGTGGCTTCGAGGGAAATCAGCCCCAGCATTTT
NA,TRBV5-1,TRBJ1-2,NA,CASSLIGNYGYTF,TGCGCCAGCAGCTTGATCGGGAACTATGGCTACACCTTC
TRBD1,TRBV7-9,TRBJ2-1,NA,CASSPPGGRGPYNEQFF,TGTGCCAGCAGCCCACCAGGGGGAAGGGGCCCCTACAATGAGCAGTTCTTC
TRBD2,TRBV19,TRBJ2-2,NA,CASSSPGGVGELFF,TGTGCCAGTAGCTCCCCTGGGGGGGTCGGGGAGCTGTTTTTT
NA,TRBV5-4,TRBJ1-2,NA,CASSPGATGGYTF,TGTGCCAGCAGCCCGGGCGCGACAGGAGGCTACACCTTC
NA,TRBV19,TRBJ1-3,NA,CASSIDRGNTIYF,TGTGCCAGTAGTATCGACAGGGGAAACACCATATATTTT
TRBD2,TRBV28,TRBJ2-7,NA,CASSFSGPREGEQYF,TGTGCCAGCAGTTTTAGTGGTCCCAGGGAGGGCGAGCAGTACTTC
NA,TRBV21-1,TRBJ1-2,NA,CASRTAKANYGYTF,TGTGCCAGTCGAACAGCCAAAGCTAACTATGGCTACACCTTC
TRBD2,TRBV9,TRBJ2-3,NA,CASSKSGTSGGTSTDTQYF,TGTGCCAGCAGCAAATCCGGGACTAGCGGGGGTACTAGCACAGATACGCAGTATTTT
TRBD2,TRBV28,TRBJ2-5,NA,CASSSPGLASETQYF,TGTGCCAGCAGTTCCCCGGGACTAGCCTCAGAGACCCAGTACTTC
TRBD1,TRBV29-1,TRBJ1-4,NA,CSVRQGVREKLFF,TGCAGCGTTCGGCAGGGGGTAAGGGAAAAACTGTTTTTT
TRBD1,TRBV6-5,TRBJ2-3,NA,CASSYPTGGHTDTQYF,TGTGCCAGCAGTTACCCGACAGGGGGACACACAGATACGCAGTATTTT